This T cell receptor (beta chain) originates from a study of blood T cell repertoires in COVID-19. In the authors' workflow: The authors estimated nucleated cell counts from reference gene primer amplification. The assay was immunoSEQ multiplex PCR, and TCRdb's table has in-frame clones only and misses some. V and J calls and clone size are given by that table; D and trimming were obtained from the DNA. Seen here are under 100,000 clones, 85% observed once, and the top ten hold 3.4%. V lost 7 bases, J lost 1 base, and 9 bases lay in between. Germline lookup yields CDR1 SNHLY and CDR2 FYNNEI. CDR3 size: 13 residues.

The receptor's source is a man over 45 with acute or convalescent COVID-19. The rearrangement links TRBV2 to TRBJ2-3; no clear D. The sample consisted of peripheral blood. In DNA form, the CDR3 reads TGTGCCAGCATTGAGCTACGCACAGATACGCAGTATTTT. It encodes CASIELRTDTQYF. The entire variable domain, with the rest obtained from reference TRBV2 and TRBJ2-3, is as follows: EPEVTQTPSHQVTQMGQEVILRCVPISNHLYFYWYRQILGQKVEFLVSFYNNEISEKSEIFDDQFSVERPDGSNFTLKIRSTKLEDSAMYFCASIELRTDTQYFGPGTRLTVL.